This T cell receptor (beta chain) was recorded in a study of cytomegalovirus exposure and HLA in healthy donors. Each donor's status was that of a healthy bone marrow donor. The PCR employed 60 Vbeta primers together with 13 Jbeta primers. Measured with immunoSEQ multiplex PCR; TCRdb has only the in-frame clones, and not every one. The top ten clones hold 6.5% to 8.5% of a sample with around 160,000 clones, roughly 79% of them seen once. The clonotype comes from a woman aged 40 to 49 in good health and CMV-seropositive. The sequencing input was PBMCs.

CDR3 DNA: TGTGCCAGCAGTTTACTCCAGGATTCACCCCTCCACTTT. Its translation: CASSLLQDSPLHF. The V and J genes are TRBV28 and TRBJ1-6; no definite D call. V lost 2 bases and J lost 8, with 7 bases in between. The CDR3 sequence is 13 residues long. Germline assignment: CDR1 MDHEN and CDR2 SYDVKM. The full variable domain, its missing parts supplied by reference TRBV28 and TRBJ1-6, is DVKVTQSSRYLVKRTGEKVFLECVQDMDHENMFWYRQDPGLGLRLIYFSYDVKMKEKGDIPEGYSVSREKKERFSLILESASTNQTSMYLCASSLLQDSPLHFGNGTRLTVT.